This T cell receptor (beta chain) was sequenced during a study of breast tumors, draining lymph nodes, adjacent tissues. Axillary draining lymph nodes of breast cancer patients supplied the node samples. The CDR3 has 14 residues. The V end was cut by 5 bases, the J end by 4 bases, with 11 bases between. In germline, CDR1 is SGHNT, CDR2 YENEEA. This clonotype has ten or more counts. MiXCR, run by TCRdb on the multiplex PCR reads, gives a single entry per CDR3 protein. The sample includes under 250,000 distinct CDR3 sequences, about a third seen only once; the top ten take more than 1.3%. The sample comprised axillary lymph node tissue. The V gene is TRBV11-3, the J gene TRBJ2-2; either TRBD1 or TRBD2 may supply D (5 bases each). The clonotype originates from a female donor with breast cancer. Some clones in this sample may be carry-over from other donors' samples. The CDR3 DNA reads TGTGCCAGCAGCCCCGGGACGGTCACCGGGGAGCTGTTTTTT. It yields the protein CASSPGTVTGELFF.